This T cell receptor (beta chain) derives from a study of a mutant IDH1 vaccine in newly diagnosed glioma. In the study overall: Following radiotherapy alone, or alongside temozolomide cycles, vaccination was started after an interval of 4-6 weeks. Beforehand, treatment had been radiotherapy, temozolomide, or both; the majority received both.

Time point of the sample: week 5, during vaccination. It was 300 ug of mutant IDH1 20-mer peptide that made up each vaccine dose, given with topical imiquimod. In the case of this clone: Its antigen is undetermined.

Per germline, CDR1 SNHLY and CDR2 FYNNEI. This CDR3 is built from 12 residues. V was shortened by 8 bases and J by 7 bases, with 12 bases between the two germline ends. Clones were read by immunoSEQ multiplex PCR, and TCRdb kept only the in-frame ones, dropping some. The sample holds over 35,000 clones, roughly 92% seen once. This material consisted of PBMCs, taken from a glioma patient whose treatment included an IDH1 peptide vaccine. The chain links TRBV2 to TRBJ1-5; D might be TRBD1 (5 bases). The clonotype originates from a man aged 50 or older with glioma. The CDR3 nucleotides read TGTGCCAGCGGGCAGGGCGGGCAGCCCCAGCATTTT. This encodes CASGQGGQPQHF.